Listed here are 32 T cell receptor beta chains from one sample, sequenced in a study of radiotherapy plus CTLA-4 blockade in lung cancer. The table came from immunoSEQ multiplex PCR; TCRdb's copy has only in-frame clones and leaves some out. The table shows about 110,000 clones, with approximately 87% occurring only once. The source material was peripheral blood, sampled from a patient treated with radiotherapy plus ipilimumab. The receptors originated from a human donor with non-small cell lung cancer that progressed on radiotherapy plus ipilimumab. Some clones in this sample may be carry-over from other donors' samples.

This chain connects TRBV19 to TRBJ1-5; 8 bases match TRBD1. The germline V gene encodes CDR1 LNHDA and CDR2 SQIVND (reference sequence). The CDR3 loop spans 16 amino acids. With V trimmed by 5 bases and J by 0 bases, 6 bases remained unmatched. The CDR3 DNA is TGTGCCAGTAGTCGGACAGGGAGGGGTAGCAATCAGCCCCAGCATTTT. It is translated as CASSRTGRGSNQPQHF.

The rearrangement uses TRBV6-5 and TRBJ1-1; D is uncertain. Trimming stripped 11 bases from V and 8 bases from J, with 18 bases between. This CDR3 region has 12 residues. In germline, CDR1 is MNHEY, CDR2 SVGAGI. CDR3 sequence reads: CASYAQAREAFF. In nucleotides, the CDR3 is TGTGCCTCTTACGCCCAGGCTCGAGAAGCTTTCTTT.

The chain uses TRBV9 and TRBJ1-1; D is ambiguous. Germline lookup yields CDR1 SGDLS and CDR2 YYNGEE. The CDR3 is 14 residues long. Trimming cost V 0 bases and J 7 bases, with 13 bases left between them. CDR3 in amino acids: CASSVGGSWGEAFF. In nucleotides, the CDR3 is TGTGCCAGCAGCGTAGGAGGGTCGTGGGGTGAAGCTTTCTTT.

The rearrangement uses TRBV7-2 and TRBJ2-5; the match to TRBD2 covers 8 bases. Germline loops: CDR1 SGHTA, CDR2 FQGNSA. V lost 5 bases to trimming and J lost 3 bases; unmatched junction nucleotides: 11. The CDR3 has 16 residues. CDR3 residues: CASSRSGEGAKETQYF. CDR3 in DNA: TGTGCCAGCAGCCGTAGCGGGGAAGGGGCAAAAGAGACCCAGTACTTC.

V and J are TRBV19 and TRBJ2-2, with D hard to call. Trimming removed 0 bases at V and 9 bases at J, with 5 bases between. The CDR3 has 12 residues. Per germline, CDR1 LNHDA and CDR2 SQIVND (reference sequence). As DNA, the CDR3 is TGTGCCAGTAGTATAGATCGGTGGGAGCTGTTTTTT. Amino acid sequence: CASSIDRWELFF.

The chain links TRBV5-3 to TRBJ1-2, with D perhaps TRBD1 (6 bases). TRBV5-3 is an open reading frame whose function is uncertain. The CDR3 runs to 15 residues. The V end was cut by 2 bases, the J end by 4 bases, with 15 bases between. Written as DNA, the CDR3 is TGTGCCAGAAGCTTCAGGACAGAGAATATCTATGGCTACACCTTC. Protein sequence: CARSFRTENIYGYTF.

The chain combines TRBV27 with TRBJ2-7, with no clear D. The CDR3 has 14 amino acids. The V gene lost 4 bases and the J gene lost 1 base, with 11 bases spanning the gap. Germline V gives CDR1 MNHEY, CDR2 SMNVEV (reference sequence). CDR3 sequence reads: CASSSSWGSYEQYF. The CDR3 DNA reads as TGTGCCAGCAGTTCGTCATGGGGATCCTACGAGCAGTACTTC.

The chain uses TRBV6-5 and TRBJ1-1; a weak D match, TRBD1 (5 bases). The CDR3 totals 15 residues. Trimming left V 1 base short and J 2 bases short, with 11 bases between. Germline V gives CDR1 MNHEY, CDR2 SVGAGI. The CDR3 region has the DNA TGTGCCAGCAGTTACTTGGGGGGTGGAAACACTGAAGCTTTCTTT. Its translation: CASSYLGGGNTEAFF.

The chain employs TRBV27 and TRBJ1-2; 7 bases map to TRBD1. The CDR3 runs 14 residues. The V and J ends lost 1 base and 4 bases, in that order; junction bases with no gene match: 3. Germline V gives CDR1 MNHEY, CDR2 SMNVEV (reference sequence). The CDR3 here is CASSLLRDSYGYTF. DNA for the CDR3: TGTGCCAGCAGTTTATTAAGGGACAGCTATGGCTACACCTTC.

The chain is built from TRBV7-3 and TRBJ2-1; D uncertain. Trimming took 5 bases from V and 2 from J, leaving 7 bases between them. CDR1 SGHTA and CDR2 FQGTGA come from the germline V gene. The CDR3 covers 13 residues. CDR3 loop: CASSLTAYNEQFF. The DNA of the CDR3 is TGTGCCAGCAGCCTGACTGCCTACAATGAGCAGTTCTTC.

The chain joins TRBV9 to TRBJ1-1; D is uncertain. This CDR3 is built from 13 residues. The V end was cut by 0 bases, the J end by 7 bases, with 10 bases between. Germline values: CDR1 SGDLS, CDR2 YYNGEE. CDR3: CASSVEGWGEAFF. The CDR3 region has the DNA TGTGCCAGCAGCGTAGAAGGGTGGGGTGAAGCTTTCTTT.

The chain recombines TRBV4-1 with TRBJ2-3, with D hard to call. Germline CDR1 and CDR2: MGHRA and YSYEKL. The germline V and J ends were trimmed by 1 base and 7 bases, with 12 bases remaining between them. The CDR3 sequence is 14 residues long. Written as DNA, the CDR3 is TGCGCCAGCAGCCAAGCCCAACTCGAAAATACGCAGTATTTT. It yields the protein CASSQAQLENTQYF.

CDR3 nucleotides: TGTGCCAGCAGTGCCCTGACAGGTTTCCTTCAAGAGACCCAGTACTTC. Protein: CASSALTGFLQETQYF. The chain carries TRBV25-1 and TRBJ2-5, with D possibly matching TRBD1 (6 bases). CDR1 MGHDK and CDR2 SYGVNS come from the germline V gene. V was trimmed by 4 bases and J by 2 bases, leaving 17 bases between them. The CDR3 spans 16 residues.

The chain uses TRBV19 and TRBJ1-6; D gene unclear. V lost 3 bases, J lost 0 bases, and 3 bases lay in between. The CDR3 length is 14 residues. The germline V gene has CDR1 LNHDA and CDR2 SQIVND (reference sequence). The CDR3 spells CASSINSYNSPLHF. The CDR3 region has the DNA TGTGCCAGTAGTATCAACTCCTATAATTCACCCCTCCACTTT.

A word on this clone: The final CDR3 position lacks the conserved phenylalanine or tryptophan, pointing to a likely read error. No DNA is shown, since the ends of the CDR3 on it are uncertain; the CDR3 is the one TCRdb lists. This chain joins TRBV30 and TRBJ1-1. The CDR3 is made up of 11 amino acids, end residues included. Germline lookup yields CDR1 GTSNPN and CDR2 SVGIG (reference sequence). CDR3 amino acids: CAWSDRRFFWG.

The chain combines TRBV27 with TRBJ1-1; no clear D gene. Germline V gives CDR1 MNHEY, CDR2 SMNVEV (reference sequence). The CDR3 sequence is 14 residues long. V lost 5 bases and J lost 1, with 11 bases in between. The CDR3: CASSDTLENTEAFF. CDR3 DNA sequence: TGTGCCAGCAGTGACACTCTGGAGAACACTGAAGCTTTCTTT.

V and J are TRBV6-1 and TRBJ2-5; D is possibly TRBD1 (6 bases). The CDR3 is 14 residues long. The V end lost 1 base, the J end lost 9 bases, and 15 bases lay between the germline ends. CDR1 MNHNS and CDR2 SASEGT come from the germline V gene. CDR3 region: CASSEGDRTWAQYF. The CDR3 DNA follows: TGTGCCAGCAGTGAAGGCGACAGGACCTGGGCCCAGTACTTC.

This clone was picked up one time. The chain joins TRBV4-2 to TRBJ2-5; 11 bases fit TRBD2. The CDR3 has 15 residues. J gave up 3 bases and V 4 bases, and 4 bases lay outside the gene matches. Germline CDR1 and CDR2: LGHNA and YNFKEQ. CDR3 sequence: CASSPGGLAEETQYF. The CDR3 DNA is TGTGCCAGCAGCCCTGGGGGACTAGCGGAAGAGACCCAGTACTTC.

This chain joins TRBV5-4 and TRBJ2-3, with D maybe TRBD1 (6 bases). CDR1 and CDR2 (germline): SGHNT, YYREEE (reference sequence). The CDR3 is 18 residues long. V was clipped by 1 base and J by 0 bases, with 18 bases between them. The CDR3 DNA follows: TGTGCCAGCAGCTTGAGTCTAGCCTCCCAGGGGAGCACAGATACGCAGTATTTT. Its translation is CASSLSLASQGSTDTQYF.

The chain recombines TRBV28 with TRBJ2-2, with D possibly matching TRBD1 (7 bases). This CDR3 is built from 15 residues. The germline CDR1 and CDR2 sequences are MDHEN and SYDVKM. Trimming stripped 11 bases from V and 5 bases from J, with 21 bases between. The CDR3 sequence is CASLGGGLETGELFF. The CDR3 bases are TGTGCCTCCCTAGGAGGGGGCTTGGAAACCGGGGAGCTGTTTTTT.

V and J are TRBV5-4 and TRBJ1-2, with 7 bases fitting TRBD1. Germline loops: CDR1 SGHNT, CDR2 YYREEE (reference sequence). This CDR3 is built from 15 residues. With 4 bases clipped from V and 5 bases from J, the junction kept 11 bases outside the gene matches. CDR3 protein: CASSLGQDLIYGYTF. CDR3 in DNA: TGTGCCAGCAGCCTCGGACAGGACCTGATTTATGGCTACACCTTC.

The genes are TRBV9 and TRBJ1-2; D remains unclear. The ends were cut back, 3 bases at V and 3 bases at J, with 9 bases in the middle. The CDR3 length is 13 residues. Germline values: CDR1 SGDLS, CDR2 YYNGEE. In DNA form, the CDR3 reads TGTGCCAGCAGCGAGAAGTTAGACTATGGCTACACCTTC. Its translation: CASSEKLDYGYTF.

The chain carries TRBV7-3 and TRBJ2-3; 7 bases fit TRBD1. CDR1 is SGHTA and CDR2 is FQGTGA in the germline V gene. V shed 5 bases and J 0 bases; nucleotides not matched to a gene: 8. The CDR3 has 16 amino acids. The CDR3: CASSLTTGASTDTQYF. The CDR3 nucleotides read TGTGCCAGCAGCCTGACTACAGGGGCTAGCACAGATACGCAGTATTTT.

V gene TRBV28 combines with J gene TRBJ2-1; no clear D. The CDR3 covers 11 residues. Germline V gene sequence: CDR1 MDHEN, CDR2 SYDVKM. V lost 5 bases, J lost 2 bases, and 1 base lay in between. CDR3 loop: CASSPYNEQFF. In DNA, the CDR3 is TGTGCCAGCAGTCCCTACAATGAGCAGTTCTTC.

This rearrangement joins TRBV5-1 to TRBJ1-4; D unresolved. There are 13 residues in the CDR3. The germline V gene encodes CDR1 SGHRS and CDR2 YFSETQ. Between the trimmed V and J ends, which lost 1 base and 7 bases, there was a span of 8 bases. The CDR3 DNA is TGCGCCAGCAGCTTGTCGACTGCTGAAAAACTGTTTTTT. This codes for CASSLSTAEKLFF.

The chain uses TRBV7-2 and TRBJ1-2, with unresolved D. The V gene lost 5 bases and the J gene lost 5 bases, with 15 bases spanning the gap. The CDR3 has 14 amino acids. Germline V CDR1 and CDR2: SGHTA, FQGNSA. The CDR3 sequence is CASSRWRTEYGYTF. CDR3 bases: TGTGCCAGCAGCCGTTGGAGGACGGAGTATGGCTACACCTTC.

V usage is TRBV15 and J usage is TRBJ2-4; D possibly corresponds to TRBD1 (6 bases). V was cut by 3 bases and J by 0 bases, with 12 bases left in between. Germline CDR1 reads LNHNV; CDR2 reads YYDKDF (reference sequence). This CDR3 comprises 16 residues. The CDR3 DNA reads TGTGCCACCAGCAGGCGGACAGCATTAGCCAAAAACATTCAGTACTTC. Encoded protein: CATSRRTALAKNIQYF.

The chain combines TRBV12-2 with TRBJ1-5; the table's D gene call, TRBD1, was not cross checked with the DNA. TRBV12-2 is reported as a pseudogene. The CDR3 totals 22 residues. The CDR3 nucleotides read TGTGCAAGTCGCCAACTCCCTCTGACAACCGGAAGGGGGCCAGCTAGCAATCAGCCCCAGCATTTT. Translation: CASRQLPLTTGRGPASNQPQHF.

The rearrangement uses TRBV9 and TRBJ2-3; possible D gene TRBD2, 5 bases. The V and J ends lost 0 bases and 2 bases respectively, with 13 bases between them. This CDR3 spans 16 amino acids. Germline loops: CDR1 SGDLS, CDR2 YYNGEE. The DNA of the CDR3 is TGTGCCAGCAGCGTAGACTGGCGGGCCTACACAGATACGCAGTATTTT. This translates into CASSVDWRAYTDTQYF. The full variable domain, its missing parts supplied by reference TRBV9 and TRBJ2-3, is DSGVTQTPKHLITATGQRVTLRCSPRSGDLSVYWYQQSLDQGLQFLIQYYNGEERAKGNILERFSAQQFPDLHSELNLSSLELGDSALYFCASSVDWRAYTDTQYFGPGTRLTVL.

The genes are TRBV7-2 and TRBJ2-5; 10 positions match TRBD2. This CDR3 is built from 16 residues. V was clipped by 3 bases and J by 11 bases; unmatched bases: 15. Germline values: CDR1 SGHTA, CDR2 FQGNSA. The CDR3: CASSFRAGTSVPPQYF. For the CDR3, the DNA is TGTGCCAGCAGCTTTCGCGCCGGGACTAGCGTCCCTCCTCAGTACTTC.

The chain links TRBV7-2 to TRBJ1-3; 7 bases fit TRBD1. Germline-derived CDR1 and CDR2 are SGHTA and FQGNSA. This CDR3 contains 15 residues. V lost 3 bases to trimming and J lost 0 bases; unmatched junction nucleotides: 2. The CDR3 loop is CASSFSGGSGNTIYF. As DNA, the CDR3 is TGTGCCAGCAGCTTTTCAGGGGGCTCTGGAAACACCATATATTTT.

The genes are TRBV10-3 and TRBJ2-1, with TRBD2 matching over 7 bases. Germline V gene sequence: CDR1 ENHRY, CDR2 SYGVKD. The CDR3 length is 14 residues. J was trimmed by 3 bases and V by 2 bases; bases with no gene match: 1. The CDR3 region has the DNA TGTGCCATCAGTGAGACTAGCGACTACAATGAGCAGTTCTTC. Translating it yields CAISETSDYNEQFF.